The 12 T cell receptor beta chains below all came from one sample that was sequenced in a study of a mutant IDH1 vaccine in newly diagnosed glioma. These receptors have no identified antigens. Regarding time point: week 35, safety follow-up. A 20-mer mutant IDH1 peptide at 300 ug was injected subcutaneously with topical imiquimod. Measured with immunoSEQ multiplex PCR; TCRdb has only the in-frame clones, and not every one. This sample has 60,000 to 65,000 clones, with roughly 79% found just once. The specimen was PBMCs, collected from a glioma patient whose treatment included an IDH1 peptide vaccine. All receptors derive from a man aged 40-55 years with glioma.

The CDR3, as DNA: TGTGCCAGCAGCCTCCGCGGGGGACAAAGCTCCTACGAGCAGTACTTC. As protein: CASSLRGGQSSYEQYF. This chain joins TRBV7-2 and TRBJ2-7; a possible D gene is TRBD2 (7 bases). The V gene lost 5 bases and the J gene lost 0 bases, with 17 bases spanning the gap. The length of the CDR3 is 16 residues. Germline CDR1 and CDR2: SGHTA and FQGNSA.

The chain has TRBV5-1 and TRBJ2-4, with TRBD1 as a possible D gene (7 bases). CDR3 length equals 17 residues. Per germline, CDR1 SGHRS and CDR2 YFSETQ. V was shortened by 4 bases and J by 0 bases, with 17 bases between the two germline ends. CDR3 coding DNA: TGCGCCAGCAGCCTCGGCGGGACAGACCTAGCCAAAAACATTCAGTACTTC. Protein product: CASSLGGTDLAKNIQYF.

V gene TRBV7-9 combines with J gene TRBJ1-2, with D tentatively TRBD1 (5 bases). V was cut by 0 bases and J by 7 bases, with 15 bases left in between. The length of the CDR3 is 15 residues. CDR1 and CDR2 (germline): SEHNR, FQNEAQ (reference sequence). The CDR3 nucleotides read TGTGCCAGCAGCTTAGCTTGGCAGGGAGAGAGTGGCTACACCTTC. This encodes CASSLAWQGESGYTF.

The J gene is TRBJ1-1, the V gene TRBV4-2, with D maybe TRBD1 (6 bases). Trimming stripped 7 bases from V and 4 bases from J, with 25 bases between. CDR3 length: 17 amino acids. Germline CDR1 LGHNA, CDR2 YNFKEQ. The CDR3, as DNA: TGTGCCAGCACCACAAGGGGGGTGGGGCGGGAGGTCACTGAAGCTTTCTTT. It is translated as CASTTRGVGREVTEAFF.

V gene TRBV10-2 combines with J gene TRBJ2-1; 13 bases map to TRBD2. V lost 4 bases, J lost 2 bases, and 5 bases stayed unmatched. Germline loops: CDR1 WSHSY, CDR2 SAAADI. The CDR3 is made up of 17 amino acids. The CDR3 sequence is CASSVGTSGAPYNEQFF. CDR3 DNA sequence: TGCGCCAGCAGTGTGGGGACTAGCGGGGCGCCCTACAATGAGCAGTTCTTC.

This CDR3 is CASSFGGIPEAFF. The CDR3 coding sequence is TGTGCCAGCAGCTTCGGAGGCATACCTGAAGCTTTCTTT. The rearrangement joins TRBV7-9 to TRBJ1-1; D not certain. The V and J ends lost 3 bases and 6 bases respectively, with 11 bases between them. The CDR3 sequence is 13 residues long. CDR1 is SEHNR and CDR2 is FQNEAQ in the germline V gene (reference sequence).

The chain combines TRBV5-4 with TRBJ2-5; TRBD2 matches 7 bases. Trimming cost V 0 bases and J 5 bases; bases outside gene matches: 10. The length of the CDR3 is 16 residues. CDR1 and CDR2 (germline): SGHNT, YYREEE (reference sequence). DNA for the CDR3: TGTGCCAGCAGCTTGGGGCAGAGGGACGGGGGGGAGACCCAGTACTTC. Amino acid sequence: CASSLGQRDGGETQYF.

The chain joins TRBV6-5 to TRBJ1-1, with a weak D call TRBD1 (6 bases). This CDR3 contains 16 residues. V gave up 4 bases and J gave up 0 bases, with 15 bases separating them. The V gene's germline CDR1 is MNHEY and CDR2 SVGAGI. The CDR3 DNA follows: TGTGCCAGCAGTTCTCACCCGACAGGAATGAACACTGAAGCTTTCTTT. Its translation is CASSSHPTGMNTEAFF.

This CDR3 is CASSPPGGVAYEQYF. Here the CDR3 DNA reads TGTGCCAGCAGCCCCCCGGGGGGGGTAGCCTACGAGCAGTACTTC. The chain joins TRBV6-6 to TRBJ2-5, with TRBD2 identical over 8 bases. Judging by the DNA end, TRBJ2-7 fits better; the J call may be wrong. The CDR3 runs 15 residues. The V gene's germline CDR1 is MNHNY and CDR2 SVGAGI (reference sequence).

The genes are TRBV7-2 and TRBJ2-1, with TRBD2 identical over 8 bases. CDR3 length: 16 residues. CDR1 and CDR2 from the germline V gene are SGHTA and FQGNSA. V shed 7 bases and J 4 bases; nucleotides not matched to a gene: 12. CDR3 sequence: CASTLIAGGSYNEQFF. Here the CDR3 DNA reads TGTGCCAGCACCCTGATTGCGGGAGGCTCTTACAATGAGCAGTTCTTC.

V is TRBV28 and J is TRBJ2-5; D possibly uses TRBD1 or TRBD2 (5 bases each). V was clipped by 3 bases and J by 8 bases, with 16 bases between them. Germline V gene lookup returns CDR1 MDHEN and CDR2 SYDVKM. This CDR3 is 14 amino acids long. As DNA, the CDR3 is TGTGCCAGCAGTTTCGAGGGACCACAAGTTACCCAGTACTTC. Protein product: CASSFEGPQVTQYF.

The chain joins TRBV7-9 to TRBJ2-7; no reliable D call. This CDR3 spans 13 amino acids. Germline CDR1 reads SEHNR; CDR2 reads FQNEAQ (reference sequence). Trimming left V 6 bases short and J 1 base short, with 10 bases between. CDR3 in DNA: TGTGCCAGCAGTGCGGACGGGTCCTACGAGCAGTACTTC. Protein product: CASSADGSYEQYF.